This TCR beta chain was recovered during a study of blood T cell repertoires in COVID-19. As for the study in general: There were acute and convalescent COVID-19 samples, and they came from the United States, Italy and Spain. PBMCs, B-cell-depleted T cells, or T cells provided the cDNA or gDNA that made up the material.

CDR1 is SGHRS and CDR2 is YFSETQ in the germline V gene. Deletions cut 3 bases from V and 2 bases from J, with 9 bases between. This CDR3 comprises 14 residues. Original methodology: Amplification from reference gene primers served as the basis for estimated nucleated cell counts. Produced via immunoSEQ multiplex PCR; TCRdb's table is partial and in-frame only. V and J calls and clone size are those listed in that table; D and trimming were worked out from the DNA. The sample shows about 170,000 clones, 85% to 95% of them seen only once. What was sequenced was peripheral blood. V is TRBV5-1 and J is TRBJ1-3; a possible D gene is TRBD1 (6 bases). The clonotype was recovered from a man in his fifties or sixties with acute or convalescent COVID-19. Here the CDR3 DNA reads TGCGCCAGCAGCTCGACAGGACCTGGAAACACCATATATTTT. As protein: CASSSTGPGNTIYF.